This paragraph reports one TCR beta chain. Its antigen is not identified. These data come from a study of cytomegalovirus exposure and HLA in healthy donors. Study-level findings and limits: Researchers counted around 160 TCR beta chains as cytomegalovirus-associated.

Trimming took 1 base from V and 3 from J, leaving 13 bases between them. This CDR3 has 16 residues. The germline V gene has CDR1 MGHRA and CDR2 YSYEKL. Generated by immunoSEQ multiplex PCR, the TCRdb table keeps only in-frame clones and is missing some. The table records approximately 88,000 clones, roughly 95% of them present only once. The receptor's source is a woman aged 18-29 years in good health and CMV-seronegative. Sequenced input: PBMCs. The rearrangement joins TRBV4-1 to TRBJ1-5, with D possibly matching TRBD1 (5 bases). The CDR3 coding sequence is TGCGCCAGCAGCCAAGGGTGGCGGGACCCCAATCAGCCCCAGCATTTT. Translating it yields CASSQGWRDPNQPQHF.